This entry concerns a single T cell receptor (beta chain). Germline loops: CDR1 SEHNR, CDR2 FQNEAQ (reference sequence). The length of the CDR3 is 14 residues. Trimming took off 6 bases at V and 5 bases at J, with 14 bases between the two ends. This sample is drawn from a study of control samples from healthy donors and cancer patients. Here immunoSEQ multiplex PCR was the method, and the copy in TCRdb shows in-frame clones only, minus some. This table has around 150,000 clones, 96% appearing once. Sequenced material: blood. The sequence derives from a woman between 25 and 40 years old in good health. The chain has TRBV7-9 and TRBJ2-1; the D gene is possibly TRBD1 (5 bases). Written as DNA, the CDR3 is TGTGCCAGCAGGAAACAGGAGCTGGACAATGAGCAGTTCTTC. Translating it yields CASRKQELDNEQFF.